The T cell receptor (beta chain) described here comes from a study of T cells in localized non-small cell lung cancer. As to this clone: As yet, its antigen is unknown.

The CDR3 contains 15 residues. In germline, CDR1 is MNHEY, CDR2 SVGAGI. After removal of 2 bases from V and 6 bases from J, the junction contained 5 bases not matched to a gene. Study observations and caveats: Paired adjacent lung recovered a median approximately 62 of the top 100 tumor clones.

Libraries were prepared by immunoSEQ multiplex PCR; TCRdb keeps only in-frame clonotypes and omits some of them. The sample has 27,000 or so clones; 82% are singletons. The specimen comprised peripheral blood, sampled before any cancer treatment. The origin of this receptor is a woman aged 35-75 years with stage I lung adenocarcinoma. The J gene is TRBJ1-5, the V gene TRBV6-5; 9 bases agree with TRBD1. The CDR3 loop is CASSYTGGAVQPQHF. The CDR3 nucleotides are TGTGCCAGCAGTTACACAGGGGGCGCGGTTCAGCCCCAGCATTTT.